This T cell receptor beta chain was sequenced during a study of regulatory T cells in long-lasting Graves disease. This clonotype was picked up many times. Trimming removed 3 bases from V and 5 bases from J, with 14 bases in between. The CDR3 loop spans 15 amino acids. CDR1 SEHNR and CDR2 FQNEAQ come from the germline V gene (reference sequence). Noted time point: newly diagnosed GD, antithyroid drugs for less than 3 months. PBMC RNA was the source of the TCR library. Relying on iRepertoire HTBI primers and Arm-PCR of CDR3 regions, the team built TCR beta libraries. In TCRdb, the multiplex PCR reads were re-called with MiXCR into one record per CDR3 protein. This table has 350,000 to 550,000 distinct CDR3 sequences, 11% to 15% appearing once. These data were also reused for a study on T cells in Graves' hyperthyroidism and ophthalmopathy. Per that paper: TCR CDR3 underwent first-round RT-PCR with the HTBI primer set.

The TCR comes from a woman aged 50 to 65 with Graves disease. The sequences come from peripheral blood mononuclear cells (PBMCs), collected at new diagnosis, from a patient treated with antithyroid drugs. The V gene is TRBV7-9, the J gene TRBJ2-1; possibly TRBD1 or TRBD2 for D (5 bases each). The CDR3 DNA is TGTGCCAGCAGCTTGGGCAGGGTCGGGGACAATGAGCAGTTCTTC. The encoded protein is CASSLGRVGDNEQFF.